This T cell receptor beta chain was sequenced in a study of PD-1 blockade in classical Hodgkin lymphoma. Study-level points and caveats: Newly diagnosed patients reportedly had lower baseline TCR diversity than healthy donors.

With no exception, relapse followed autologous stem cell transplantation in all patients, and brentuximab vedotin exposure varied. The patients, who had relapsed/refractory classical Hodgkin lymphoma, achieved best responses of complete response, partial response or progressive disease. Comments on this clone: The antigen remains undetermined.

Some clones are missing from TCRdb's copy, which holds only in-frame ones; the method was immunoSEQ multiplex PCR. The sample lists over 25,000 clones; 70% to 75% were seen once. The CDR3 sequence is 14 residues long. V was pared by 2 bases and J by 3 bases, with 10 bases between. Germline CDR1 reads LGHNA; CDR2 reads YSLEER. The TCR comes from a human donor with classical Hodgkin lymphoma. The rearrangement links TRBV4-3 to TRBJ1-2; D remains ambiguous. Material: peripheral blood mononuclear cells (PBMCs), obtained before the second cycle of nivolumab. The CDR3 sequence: CASSQYVNDYGYTF. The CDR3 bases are TGCGCCAGCAGCCAATATGTGAACGACTATGGCTACACCTTC.